The clone carrying this T cell receptor (beta chain) is medium-sized (0.01 to 0.1%) within its sample. Its target is not known. This specimen belongs to a study of T and B cells in COVID-19 patients. In the study overall: Most recovered patients had mild to moderate COVID-19 treated as outpatients. Of approximately 22 active-infection patients, fewer than 19 carried comorbidities linked to unfavorable COVID-19 outcome.

TRB was amplified from around 250-500 ng of blood genomic DNA. V was clipped by 4 bases and J by 4 bases; unmatched bases: 13. The CDR3 runs to 16 residues. Germline-derived CDR1 and CDR2 are SQVTM and ANQGSEA. Study-wide points: Highly clonal in active COVID-19, TRB repertoires exceeded healthy-donor diversity and richness at recovery.

Multiplex PCR with BIOMED2 TRB-A/B primer pools amplified TRB rearrangements. TCRdb itself ran the multiplex PCR reads through MiXCR, one entry per CDR3 protein. This table holds 7,000 to 8,000 distinct CDR3 sequences, roughly 27% found once. This receptor was taken from a human donor with active COVID-19. J is TRBJ2-5 and V is TRBV29-1; 9 bases fit TRBD2. Sample: blood. CDR3 DNA sequence: TGCAGCGTTGTAAGCTGGGGTAGCGGGAGTGGAGAGACCCAGTACTTC. This gives the protein CSVVSWGSGSGETQYF.